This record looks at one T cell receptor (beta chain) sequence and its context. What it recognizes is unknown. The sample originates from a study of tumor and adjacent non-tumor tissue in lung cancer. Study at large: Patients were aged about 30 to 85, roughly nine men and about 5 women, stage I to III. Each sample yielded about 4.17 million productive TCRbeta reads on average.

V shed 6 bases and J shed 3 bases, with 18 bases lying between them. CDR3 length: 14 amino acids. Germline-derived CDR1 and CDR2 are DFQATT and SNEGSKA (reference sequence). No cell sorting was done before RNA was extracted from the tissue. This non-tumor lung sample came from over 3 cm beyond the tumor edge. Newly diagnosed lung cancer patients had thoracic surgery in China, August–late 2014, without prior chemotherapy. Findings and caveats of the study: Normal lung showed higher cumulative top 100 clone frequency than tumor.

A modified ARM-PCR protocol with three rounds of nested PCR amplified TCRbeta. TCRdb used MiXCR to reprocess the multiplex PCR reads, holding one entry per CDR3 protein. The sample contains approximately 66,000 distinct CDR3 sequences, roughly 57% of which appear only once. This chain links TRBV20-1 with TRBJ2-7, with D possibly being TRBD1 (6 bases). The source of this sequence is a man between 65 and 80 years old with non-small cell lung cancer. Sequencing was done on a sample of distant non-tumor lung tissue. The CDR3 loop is CSATPTGSRYEQYF. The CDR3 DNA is TGCAGTGCCACCCCCACAGGGTCACGCTACGAGCAGTACTTC.